The 19 T cell receptor delta chains in this list originate from one sample, sequenced in a study of gamma-delta T cells after stem cell transplantation. TCRdb re-processed the RT-PCR reads via CATT. This sample has 2,000 to 2,500 delta-chain clones, with approximately 2% found just once. Sequenced: gamma-delta T cells. The receptor set was obtained from a human donor. It is not recorded whose cells these are; they may come from a transplant donor.

This clone was counted only a few times. The V gene is TRDV2, the J gene TRDJ1; a weak D match, TRDD3 (5 bases). CDR3 length: 17 residues. Germline values: CDR1 GEAIGNYY, CDR2 EKD. The germline V and J ends were trimmed by 1 base and 0 bases, with 17 bases remaining between them. CDR3 region: CACDTLRGATYTDKLIF. Written as DNA, the CDR3 is TGTGCCTGTGACACTCTCAGGGGGGCTACTTACACCGATAAACTCATCTTT.

In this sample, this clone turned up a few times. TCRdb assigns this DNA the protein of a much larger clone, which departs from its translation at residue 12; this likely reflects a read error, and the protein shown comes from translating the DNA. The rearrangement uses TRDV1 and TRDJ1; D is uncertain. Trimming stripped 0 bases from V and 0 bases from J, with 17 bases between. The germline CDR1 and CDR2 sequences are TSWWSYY and QGS. The CDR3 is 18 residues long. CDR3 DNA: TGTGCTCTTGGGGAACTAGTCCGTACTGACGGCAACACCGATAAACTCATCTTT. The encoded protein is CALGELVRTDGNTDKLIF.

As to this clone: The protein TCRdb lists belongs to a much larger clone and differs from this DNA's translation at residue 17, which points to a read error; the protein shown is made from the DNA. The chain joins TRDV2 to TRDJ1, with D possibly being TRDD2 or TRDD3 (5 bases each). CDR3 size: 19 residues. CDR1 is GEAIGNYY, CDR2 EKD, per germline. The CDR3 is CACDTVPTPRDDETDKPIF. CDR3 DNA: TGTGCCTGTGACACCGTACCTACACCCAGGGATGACGAGACCGATAAACCCATCTTT.

A remark on this clone: The amino acid sequence in TCRdb belongs to a much larger clone and departs from this DNA's translation at residue 10, likely a sequencing read error; the sequence shown is translated from the DNA. V and J are TRDV2 and TRDJ1; 8 positions agree with TRDD3. The CDR3 covers 17 residues. From germline, CDR1 is GEAIGNYY and CDR2 EKD. Losses at the gene ends were 0 bases for V and 0 bases for J; bases not matched to a gene: 8. The CDR3 loop reads CACDTVGILDHTDKLIF. In DNA, the CDR3 is TGTGCCTGTGACACCGTGGGGATACTAGACCACACCGATAAACTCATCTTT.

In the case of this clone: The protein TCRdb lists belongs to a much larger clone and differs from this DNA's translation at residue 12, which points to a read error; the protein shown is made from the DNA. The V gene is TRDV2, the J gene TRDJ1, with 8 bases aligning to TRDD3. J lost 1 base, V lost 3 bases, and 15 bases had no gene match. CDR3 size: 18 residues. Germline CDR1 reads GEAIGNYY; CDR2 reads EKD. The DNA for the CDR3 is TGTGCCTGTGACCCGGTACTGGGGGTGGAGGAATGCACCGATAAACTCATCTTT. Protein sequence: CACDPVLGVEECTDKLIF.

This clone has more than one count but fewer than ten. Translating this DNA gives a protein that differs at residue 4 from the TCRdb one, which belongs to a much larger clone; a read error is likely, and the protein shown is this translation. This chain links TRDV2 with TRDJ1, with 13 positions matching TRDD3. Germline V gene lookup returns CDR1 GEAIGNYY and CDR2 EKD. This CDR3 spans 21 amino acids. For the CDR3, the DNA is TGTGCCTGTGGCACCCTCATACTGGGGGATACGCTAGAGCCCGACACCGATAAACTCATCTTT. It specifies CACGTLILGDTLEPDTDKLIF.

This clone was found a few times. Only one base separates this from a far larger clonotype, so it likely reflects a read error. This CDR3 is also generated by other DNA sequences in the sample. This sequence joins TRDV2 and TRDJ1; D possibly uses TRDD2 or TRDD3 (5 bases each). The CDR3 sequence is 17 residues long. The V end was cut by 1 base, the J end by 3 bases, with 20 bases between. Germline V gene data show CDR1 as GEAIGNYY and CDR2 as EKD. The CDR3 DNA sequence: TGTGCCTGTGACACAATTCCTCAGCGGGGGTTGTCCGATAAACTCATCTTT. Protein: CACDTIPQRGLSDKLIF.

As for this clone: A read error is the likely source, as a far larger clone sits one nucleotide away. This CDR3 is also generated by other DNA sequences in the sample. The chain combines TRDV2 with TRDJ1; 12 bases line up with TRDD3. The germline CDR1 and CDR2 sequences are GEAIGNYY and EKD. The CDR3 has 17 residues. The CDR3 loop is CACDTLGDTPYTDKLIF. In nucleotides, the CDR3 is TGTGCCTGCGACACACTGGGGGATACCCCGTACACCGATAAACTCATCTTT.

By share, this clone counts as large (0.1 to 1%). The sample carries other DNA sequences with the same CDR3. The gene calls are TRDV2 and TRDJ1; 13 nucleotides align to TRDD3. The CDR3 covers 18 residues. Trimming removed 3 bases from V and 3 bases from J; junction bases left unmatched: 12. Germline V gene sequence: CDR1 GEAIGNYY, CDR2 EKD. The CDR3 DNA follows: TGTGCCTGTGACTCTCTACTGGGGGATACGGGTACGTCCGATAAACTCATCTTT. Its translation: CACDSLLGDTGTSDKLIF.

The V call is TRDV2, the J call TRDJ1; 10 bases align to TRDD3. This CDR3 is 17 amino acids long. J lost 3 bases, V lost 1 base, and 10 bases had no gene match. Germline CDR1 and CDR2: GEAIGNYY and EKD. The CDR3 nucleotides are TGTGCCTGTGACACTATCTTACTGGGGGATGCCCCCGATAAACTCATCTTT. Amino acids: CACDTILLGDAPDKLIF.

To note about this clone: Given a far larger clone just one base away, this is likely a sequencing read error. The V gene is TRDV2, the J gene TRDJ1, with D perhaps TRDD3 (5 bases). CDR1 and CDR2 (germline): GEAIGNYY, EKD. The CDR3 spans 16 residues. The CDR3 DNA sequence: TGTGCCTGTGACACCGTTGGGATTCAGTACACCGATAAACCCATCTTT. Translating it yields CACDTVGIQYTDKPIF.

V usage is TRDV2 and J usage is TRDJ1, with 8 bases aligning to TRDD3. J was trimmed by 0 bases and V by 0 bases; bases with no gene match: 11. Germline V gives CDR1 GEAIGNYY, CDR2 EKD. The CDR3 covers 18 residues. The CDR3 DNA reads as TGTGCCTGTGACACCCTGATGGGGATACTACACCACACCGATAAACTCATCTTT. Protein: CACDTLMGILHHTDKLIF.

Points on this clone: A far larger clone is off by one base, so a read error is likely. The CDR3 reads CACGPIPRVVLGDTDKLIF. CDR3 in DNA: TGTGCCTGTGGCCCGATTCCCCGCGTCGTACTGGGGGACACCGATAAACTCATCTTT. The genes are TRDV2 and TRDJ1, with TRDD3 identical over 8 bases. The germline gives CDR1 GEAIGNYY, CDR2 EKD. The ends lost 5 bases at V and 0 bases at J; junction bases unmatched: 19. The CDR3 sequence is 19 residues long.

This clone is classed as large. The sample holds other DNA sequences that translate to the same CDR3. The V call is TRDV2, the J call TRDJ1, with TRDD3 identical over 9 bases. With 1 base clipped from V and 0 bases from J, the junction kept 5 bases outside the gene matches. The CDR3 extends over 16 amino acids. CDR1 is GEAIGNYY and CDR2 is EKD in the germline V gene. The CDR3 reads CACDTMGDKYTDKLIF. The CDR3 DNA follows: TGTGCCTGTGACACTATGGGGGATAAGTACACCGATAAACTCATCTTT.

This clone has a handful of counts. The protein given by TCRdb reflects a much larger clone and differs at residue 4 from this DNA's translation, likely from a read error; the protein shown is the DNA's translation. This chain uses TRDV2 with TRDJ3, with 8 bases that match TRDD3. This CDR3 has 20 amino acids. Looked up from germline, CDR1 is GEAIGNYY and CDR2 is EKD. In DNA, the CDR3 is TGTGCCTGTGGCACCGCTGGGGGAAAGTTAGACTCCTGGGACACCCGACAGATGTTTTTC. This gives the protein CACGTAGGKLDSWDTRQMFF.

For this clone: A far larger clone is a single base away, which makes a read error likely. J is TRDJ1 and V is TRDV2; the D gene is possibly TRDD3 (6 bases). CDR1 is GEAIGNYY and CDR2 is EKD in the germline V gene. With 1 base removed from V and 1 base from J, the gap between germline ends came to 18 bases. The CDR3 runs to 17 residues. Here the CDR3 DNA reads TGTGCCTGTGACACACTACTGGGAGAGGGCCGCACCGATAAACTCATCTTT. Its translation: CACDTLLGEGRTDKLIF.

This clone was counted between two and nine times. One base separates it from a far larger clone, so it is likely a read error. Other DNA sequences in this specimen translate into the identical CDR3. The chain joins TRDV2 to TRDJ1, with 12 bases fitting TRDD3. J gave up 1 base and V 3 bases, and 11 bases lay outside the gene matches. The germline V gene encodes CDR1 GEAIGNYY and CDR2 EKD. The CDR3 totals 18 residues. The CDR3 bases are TGTGCCTGTGACCGACTGGGGGATACACAAGCCCTCACCGATAAACTCATCTTT. Translated, it gives CACDRLGDTQALTDKLIF.

This clone counts as large (0.1 to 1%). This sample also contains other DNA sequences that code for the same CDR3. CDR3 DNA: TGTGCCTGTGATACACCAGGTGGGGGATACGCGATGAAGCCCTGGGACACCCGACAGATGTTTTTC. Translation: CACDTPGGGYAMKPWDTRQMFF. This chain joins TRDV2 and TRDJ3, with TRDD3 identical over 11 bases. Trimming at V came to 4 bases and at J to 2 bases, leaving 18 bases not matched to a gene. The V gene's germline CDR1 is GEAIGNYY and CDR2 EKD. The CDR3 covers 22 residues.

By share, this clone counts as large. This CDR3 is also generated by other DNA sequences in the sample. The rearrangement uses TRDV2 and TRDJ3, with 10 nucleotides matching TRDD3. Germline V CDR1 and CDR2: GEAIGNYY, EKD. Trimming took 3 bases from V and 2 from J; bases not matched to a gene: 6. The CDR3 runs to 18 residues. The CDR3 protein is CACDPVLGDTWDTRQMFF. The CDR3 nucleotides read TGTGCCTGTGACCCCGTTCTGGGGGATACCTGGGACACCCGACAGATGTTTTTC.